Sequencing of this T cell receptor beta chain was carried out in a study of cytomegalovirus exposure and HLA in healthy donors. Study information: Early released data comprised 80 million to 100 million unique TCRs from HLA-typed donors. Study-level results: Despite most TCR sequences being rare, some public TCRs occurred in many donors.

Note on this clone: Its target is unknown.

PCR amplification relied on 60 Vbeta primers (plus 13 Jbeta primers). TCRdb's copy holds only in-frame clones and misses some; the assay was immunoSEQ multiplex PCR. Its table records fewer than 200,000 clones. The sequenced sample was PBMCs. This receptor was obtained from a man aged 30 to 39 in good health and CMV-seronegative.

The CDR3 nucleotides read TGCGCCAGCAGCTTGGGTCAAAATGAAAAACTGTTTTTT. Its translation is CASSLGQNEKLFF. The chain couples TRBV5-1 to TRBJ1-4; D unclear. Germline CDR1 and CDR2: SGHRS and YFSETQ. Trimming took off 0 bases at V and 5 bases at J, with 5 bases between the two ends. This CDR3 contains 13 residues.